This TCR beta chain was sequenced in a study of blood T cells in healthy people across ages. In regard to this clonotype: The antigen is not known.

Using a J-beta primer mix together with a sample-barcoded 5' primer, a second PCR was run for about 6 to 11 cycles. TCRdb reprocessed the 5' RACE reads via MiXCR and lists one record per CDR3 protein. The sample lists 550,000 to 650,000 distinct CDR3 sequences; about 27% were seen once. CDR3 length: 17 amino acids. CDR1 and CDR2 (germline): SGHVS, FQNEAQ. V lost 0 bases and J 0 bases, leaving 13 bases between the germline ends. Study results and caveats: One million T cells yielded diversity estimates that were considered underestimates.

The same data also contributed to another study, on T cells of mothers and their children.

The TCR comes from a boy aged 2 to 10 in good health. This chain joins TRBV7-8 and TRBJ2-3; D perhaps matches TRBD2 (5 bases). The sequenced sample was blood. The CDR3 loop is CASSLAVLGGSTDTQYF. The CDR3 DNA follows: TGTGCCAGCAGCTTAGCGGTATTGGGCGGGAGCACAGATACGCAGTATTTT.